The present T cell receptor beta chain was sequenced within a study of cytomegalovirus exposure and HLA in healthy donors. Study as a whole: Genotyping of 400 or so donors showed that around 85% belonged to the Caucasian-associated ancestry cluster. Broader study findings: Earlier findings revealed that most TCR beta V segments proved productive either about 90% or about 30% of the time. The likely explanation for a cluster of highly shared sequence variants was sequencing artifact. More clonal expansion characterized HLA-associated TCR beta chains than equally common others in a later analysis.

Primers: 60 Vbeta forward and 13 Jbeta reverse. Method: immunoSEQ multiplex PCR; TCRdb's copy keeps in-frame clones and lacks some. The table shows around 130,000 clones, with about 73% occurring only once. With regard to this clone: The target antigen is unknown. The junction differs from germline at one of its ends, possibly a read error.

The source is a woman in her thirties or forties in good health and CMV-seropositive. Sequenced: PBMCs.

CDR3 loop: CASSLGLAGLYNGQFF. The CDR3 coding sequence is TGTGCCAGCAGCTTAGGACTAGCGGGCCTCTACAATGGGCAGTTCTTC. The chain couples TRBV7-9 to TRBJ2-1, with 10 bases fitting TRBD2. CDR3 length equals 16 residues. Looked up from germline, CDR1 is SEHNR and CDR2 is FQNEAQ (reference sequence).